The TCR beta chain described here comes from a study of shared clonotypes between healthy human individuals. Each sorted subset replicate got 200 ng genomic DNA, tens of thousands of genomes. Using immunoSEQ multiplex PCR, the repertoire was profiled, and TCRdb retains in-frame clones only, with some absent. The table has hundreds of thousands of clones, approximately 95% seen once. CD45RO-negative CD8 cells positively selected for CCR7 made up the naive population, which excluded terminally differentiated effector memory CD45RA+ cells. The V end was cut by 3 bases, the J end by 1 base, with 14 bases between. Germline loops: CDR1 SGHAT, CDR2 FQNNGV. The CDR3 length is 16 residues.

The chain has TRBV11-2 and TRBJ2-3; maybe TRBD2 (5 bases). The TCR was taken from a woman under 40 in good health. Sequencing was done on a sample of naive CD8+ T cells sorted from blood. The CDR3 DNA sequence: TGTGCCAGCAGCTTGTTTGCGGGTACTGGCACAGATACGCAGTATTTT. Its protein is CASSLFAGTGTDTQYF. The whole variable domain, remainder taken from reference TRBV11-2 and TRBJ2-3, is EAGVAQSPRYKIIEKRQSVAFWCNPISGHATLYWYQQILGQGPKLLIQFQNNGVVDDSQLPKDRFSAERLKGVDSTLKIQPAKLEDSAVYLCASSLFAGTGTDTQYFGPGTRLTVL.